Shown below are 14 T cell receptor beta chains from a single sample sequenced in a study of T cells expressing NK-cell markers. TCRdb reprocessed the 5' RACE reads; each CDR3 protein has one entry and no DNA is given. This repertoire includes some 500,000 distinct CDR3 sequences. Sequencing was performed on blood T cells: a sorted CD56 or NKG2C T cell subset, CD4+ or CD8+ T cells, or bulk PBMC T cells (not recorded which). These receptors all come from a woman between 45 and 65 years old in good health.

V is TRBV3-1 and J is TRBJ2-1; absent DNA, TCRdb's TRBD2 call cannot be checked. The CDR3 sequence is 14 residues long. Germline CDR1 and CDR2: LGHDT and YNNKEL (reference sequence). This CDR3 is CASSQEPTSNEQFF.

The J gene is TRBJ1-2, the V gene TRBV28. Germline CDR1 and CDR2: MDHEN and SYDVKM. CDR3 length: 12 amino acids. CDR3 sequence reads: CASSYVGRARTF.

The genes are TRBV20-1 and TRBJ1-1; the D call of TRBD1 rests on TCRdb alone, since no DNA is present to check it. CDR1 is DFQATT and CDR2 is SNEGSKA in the germline V gene (reference sequence). The CDR3 runs 14 residues. The CDR3 sequence: CSANRGGLNTEAFF.

The genes are TRBV4-2 and TRBJ2-2; TCRdb outputs TRBD2, but without DNA this stays unchecked. This CDR3 has 15 residues. In germline, CDR1 is LGHNA, CDR2 YNFKEQ. The CDR3 spells CASSQGLATDGELFF.

The genes are TRBV10-3 and TRBJ2-1; TCRdb's D call of TRBD1 is untestable without DNA. This CDR3 is 12 amino acids long. Germline V gives CDR1 ENHRY, CDR2 SYGVKD. This CDR3 is CASEGGSNEQFF.

The chain's CDR3 is CASSGTLVDTEAFF. The genes are TRBV11-2 and TRBJ1-1. Germline V CDR1 and CDR2: SGHAT, FQNNGV. The CDR3 has 14 amino acids.

V gene TRBV5-5 combines with J gene TRBJ2-1; the D call of TRBD2 rests on TCRdb alone, since no DNA is present to check it. Per germline, CDR1 SGHKS and CDR2 YYEKEE (reference sequence). The CDR3 extends over 15 amino acids. The CDR3 sequence: CASRFLAGDGAEQFF.

The chain joins TRBV29-1 to TRBJ2-1. The CDR3 contains 13 residues. Looked up from germline, CDR1 is SQVTM and CDR2 is ANQGSEA. This chain's CDR3 is CSVAGDHYNEQFF.

This chain connects TRBV7-2 to TRBJ2-3; TCRdb outputs TRBD2, but without DNA this stays unchecked. This CDR3 has 16 residues. CDR1 is SGHTA, CDR2 FQGNSA, per germline. CDR3 amino acids: CASSLRGLAGSDTQYF.

V is TRBV25-1 and J is TRBJ1-4; TCRdb calls TRBD1, which cannot be checked without DNA. Per the germline V gene, CDR1 is MGHDK and CDR2 is SYGVNS. The CDR3 runs to 15 residues. The CDR3 sequence: CASSERGQGGGKLFF.

This chain links TRBV11-2 with TRBJ2-7; TCRdb calls TRBD2, which cannot be checked without DNA. Germline assignment: CDR1 SGHAT and CDR2 FQNNGV. This CDR3 is built from 16 residues. The CDR3 sequence is CASSLGGGRNSYEQYF.

V and J are TRBV12-3 or TRBV12-4 and TRBJ2-7; the D call from TCRdb, TRBD1, cannot be confirmed without DNA. The CDR3 totals 14 residues. CDR3 in amino acids: CASRSTGMVDEQYF.

The V and J genes are TRBV24-1 and TRBJ2-1; TCRdb indicates TRBD2, and absent DNA this call remains unverified. This CDR3 contains 12 residues. Germline CDR1 is KGHDR and CDR2 is SFDVKD. CDR3 amino acids: CATSDLIAGDFF.

The rearrangement joins TRBV6-6 to TRBJ2-2; TCRdb indicates TRBD2, and absent DNA this call remains unverified. The CDR3 sequence is 15 residues long. CDR1 and CDR2 (germline): MNHNY, SVGAGI (reference sequence). The chain's CDR3 is CASRTSGSRNGELFF.